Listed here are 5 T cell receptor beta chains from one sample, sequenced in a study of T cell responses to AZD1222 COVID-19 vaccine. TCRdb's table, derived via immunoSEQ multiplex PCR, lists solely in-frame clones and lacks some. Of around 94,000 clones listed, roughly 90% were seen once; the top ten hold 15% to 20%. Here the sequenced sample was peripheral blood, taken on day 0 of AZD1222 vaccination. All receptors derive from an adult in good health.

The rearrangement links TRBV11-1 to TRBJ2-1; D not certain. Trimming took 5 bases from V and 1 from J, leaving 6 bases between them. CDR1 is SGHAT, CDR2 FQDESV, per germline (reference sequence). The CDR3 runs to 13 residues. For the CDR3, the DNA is TGTGCCAGCAGCGCTCGGTCCTACAATGAGCAGTTCTTC. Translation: CASSARSYNEQFF.

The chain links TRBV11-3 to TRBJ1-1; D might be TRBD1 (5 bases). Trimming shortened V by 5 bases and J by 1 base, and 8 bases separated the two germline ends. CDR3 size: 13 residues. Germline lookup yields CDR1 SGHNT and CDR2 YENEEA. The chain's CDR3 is CASSQGRNTEAFF. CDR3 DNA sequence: TGTGCCAGCAGCCAGGGACGGAACACTGAAGCTTTCTTT.

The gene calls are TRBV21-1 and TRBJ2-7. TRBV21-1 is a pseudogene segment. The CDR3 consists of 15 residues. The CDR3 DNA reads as TGTGCCAGCAGCAGCCGGGGCCAGAGGGCGTACGAGCAGTACTTC. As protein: CASSSRGQRAYEQYF.

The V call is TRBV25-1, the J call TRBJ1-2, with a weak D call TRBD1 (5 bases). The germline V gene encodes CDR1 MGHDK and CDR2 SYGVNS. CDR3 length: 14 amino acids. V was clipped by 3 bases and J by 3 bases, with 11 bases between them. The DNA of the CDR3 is TGTGCCAGCAGTGAGTCAGGGCCCTACTATGGCTACACCTTC. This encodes CASSESGPYYGYTF.

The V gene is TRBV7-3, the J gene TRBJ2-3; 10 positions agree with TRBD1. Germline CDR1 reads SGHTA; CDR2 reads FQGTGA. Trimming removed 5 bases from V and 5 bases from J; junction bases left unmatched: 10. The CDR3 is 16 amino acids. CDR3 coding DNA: TGTGCCAGCAGCCAAGGAGAGGGACAGGGGTTAGATACGCAGTATTTT. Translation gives CASSQGEGQGLDTQYF.